This T cell receptor (beta chain) is drawn from a study of cytomegalovirus exposure and HLA in healthy donors. Study-wide background: Membership in the Caucasian-associated ancestry cluster was found for around 85% of 398 genotyped donors.

A multiplex PCR was run with 60 Vbeta primers and 13 Jbeta primers. TCRdb's table, derived via immunoSEQ multiplex PCR, lists solely in-frame clones and lacks some. The table lists approximately 120,000 clones, roughly four fifths of them singletons. Study results and limitations: Presence/absence comparisons presumed near-even sequencing depth among donors.

On this clone: As yet, its antigen is unknown.

The specimen was PBMCs. This clonotype originated in a man aged 50 to 59 in good health and CMV-seronegative.

The DNA for the CDR3 is TGTGCCAGCAGCTTGAAGCGGGGGGGGTCGAATGAGCAGTTCTTC. Amino acid sequence: CASSLKRGGSNEQFF. The gene calls are TRBV13 and TRBJ2-1; 10 nucleotides line up with TRBD2. CDR1 PRHDT and CDR2 FYEKMQ come from the germline V gene (reference sequence). V trimming: 3 bases; J trimming: 7 bases; junction bases outside the gene matches: 6. CDR3 length: 15 residues.